This is a list of T cell receptor beta chains from one sample in a study of T cell repertoires in cytomegalovirus infection. MiXCR, run by TCRdb on the reads, gives a single entry per CDR3 protein. The table lists approximately 1,000,000 distinct CDR3 sequences, less than 35% of them singletons, with over 11% in the top ten. The antigens these receptors bind are not known. Sample: cultured CD8+ T cells from PBMCs, taken from culture after CMV antigen stimulation. All receptors derive from a human donor in good health (CMV status not recorded). Some clones in this sample may be carry-over from other donors' samples. CDR3s include the opening cysteine and the closing phenylalanine or tryptophan. D genes are given only for firm matches. The size of a clone is reported for some rows only, either as once, few or many, or as a class for expanded clones.

TRBJ1-2,few,TRBD1,TRBV12-3/TRBV12-4,16,CASRYSTGGGDYGYTF,TGTGCCAGCAGGTATTCGACAGGGGGAGGCGACTATGGCTACACCTTC
TRBJ1-1,NA,NA,TRBV7-9,14,CASSPTDRNTEAFF,TGTGCCAGCAGCCCCACTGACAGGAACACTGAAGCTTTCTTT
TRBJ1-3,NA,NA,TRBV7-8,15,CASSLAWGSGNTIYF,TGTGCCAGCAGCTTAGCTTGGGGCTCTGGAAACACCATATATTTT
TRBJ1-6,few,NA,TRBV28,14,CASSFWTAHSPLHF,TGTGCCAGCAGTTTTTGGACGGCTCATTCACCCCTCCACTTT
TRBJ1-4,few,NA,TRBV12-3/TRBV12-4,12,CASSQSNEKLFF,TGTGCCAGCAGTCAATCGAATGAAAAACTGTTTTTT
TRBJ2-1,NA,TRBD2,TRBV7-9,17,CASSTRLATPLLGEQFF,TGTGCCAGCAGCACCCGACTAGCGACACCCTTACTCGGGGAGCAGTTCTTC
TRBJ1-1,NA,NA,TRBV7-8,14,CASGPLEGMTEAFF,TGTGCCAGCGGACCCCTGGAGGGAATGACTGAAGCTTTCTTT
TRBJ2-2,few,TRBD1,TRBV4-1,17,CASSQDWTGASSGELFF,TGCGCCAGCAGCCAAGATTGGACAGGGGCTTCGTCCGGGGAGCTGTTTTTT
TRBJ1-2,NA,NA,TRBV7-3,15,CASSLTSGWTALYTF,TGTGCCAGCAGCTTAACTTCGGGCTGGACAGCCCTCTACACCTTC
TRBJ1-4,NA,NA,TRBV15,12,CATGQAREKLFF,TGTGCCACCGGGCAGGCCCGCGAAAAACTGTTTTTT
TRBJ1-3,few,NA,TRBV6-5,15,CASSYLPSSGNTIYF,TGTGCCAGCAGTTACCTGCCGAGCTCTGGAAACACCATATATTTT
TRBJ2-3,NA,TRBD2,TRBV28,16,CASSLLSGGAGDTQYF,TGTGCCAGCAGTTTACTCAGCGGGGGGGCGGGAGATACGCAGTATTTT
TRBJ2-1,few,NA,TRBV6-1,11,CAIPINDEQFF,TGTGCCATACCTATTAACGATGAGCAGTTCTTC
TRBJ1-2,many,NA,TRBV12-3/TRBV12-4,15,CASSPRVADYYGYTF,TGTGCCAGCAGTCCGCGGGTCGCAGACTACTATGGCTACACCTTC
TRBJ1-3,few,NA,TRBV4-2,18,CASSQVVLTAFSGNTIYF,TGTGCCAGCAGCCAAGTTGTTCTCACAGCGTTCTCTGGAAACACCATATATTTT
TRBJ1-2,NA,NA,TRBV10-3,16,CAINNAVRGANYGYTF,TGTGCCATTAATAACGCTGTAAGGGGAGCTAACTATGGCTACACCTTC
TRBJ2-1,NA,NA,TRBV20-1,13,CSAIKLTYNEQFF,TGCAGTGCTATAAAGTTGACCTACAATGAGCAGTTCTTC
TRBJ1-4,NA,TRBD1,TRBV10-3,16,CAISGPGQGATEKLFF,TGTGCCATCAGTGGACCGGGACAGGGGGCTACTGAAAAACTGTTTTTT
TRBJ1-2,NA,NA,TRBV12-3/TRBV12-4,16,CASSRGRRDTIYGYTF,TGTGCCAGCAGTCGAGGAAGAAGGGACACCATCTATGGCTACACCTTC
TRBJ1-2,NA,NA,TRBV15,14,CATSVGGTGYGYTF,TGTGCCACCAGCGTGGGGGGCACGGGCTATGGCTACACCTTC
TRBJ2-5,few,NA,TRBV7-8,15,CASSLSLFLEETQYF,TGTGCCAGCAGCTTATCGTTATTTTTGGAGGAGACCCAGTACTTC
TRBJ1-1,NA,TRBD1,TRBV7-9,13,CASSGDRGTEAFF,TGTGCCAGCAGCGGGGACAGGGGTACTGAAGCTTTCTTT
TRBJ1-1,NA,NA,TRBV27,13,CASSFQTMNEAFF,TGTGCCAGCAGTTTCCAGACGATGAACGAAGCTTTCTTT
TRBJ1-1,many,TRBD1,TRBV7-8,15,CASSTRQGMNTEAFF,TGTGCCAGCAGCACCCGACAGGGGATGAACACTGAAGCTTTCTTT
TRBJ1-3,many,NA,TRBV27,16,CASSLSSGGTGNTIYF,TGTGCCAGCAGTTTATCGTCGGGGGGCACTGGAAACACCATATATTTT
TRBJ2-1,NA,NA,TRBV4-1,15,CASSQDPGPNNEQFF,TGCGCCAGCAGCCAAGATCCCGGACCAAACAATGAGCAGTTCTTC
TRBJ2-3,few,NA,TRBV6-6,11,CASVGSGTQYF,TGTGCCAGCGTGGGGTCCGGGACGCAGTATTTT
TRBJ1-2,NA,NA,TRBV6-2/TRBV6-3,13,CASSYSPRYGYTF,TGTGCCAGCAGTTACTCGCCGAGATATGGCTACACCTTC
TRBJ1-6,many,NA,TRBV7-2,13,CASSLERGSPLHF,TGTGCCAGCAGCCTAGAACGGGGTTCACCCCTCCACTTT
TRBJ2-5,NA,TRBD2,TRBV20-1,14,CSAPSGGLQETQYF,TGCAGTGCACCGAGCGGGGGGCTTCAAGAGACCCAGTACTTC
TRBJ1-1,NA,NA,TRBV6-6,14,CASRGETGNTEAFF,TGTGCCAGCAGAGGGGAGACAGGGAACACTGAAGCTTTCTTT
TRBJ2-5,NA,NA,TRBV12-3/TRBV12-4,15,CASGTVGLRLETQYF,TGTGCCAGCGGCACGGTGGGTCTTCGACTGGAGACCCAGTACTTC
TRBJ1-2,NA,NA,TRBV6-5,17,CASSYSLGTDGNYGYTF,TGTGCCAGCAGTTACTCGCTGGGCACCGACGGTAACTATGGCTACACCTTC
TRBJ1-1,NA,NA,TRBV5-6,12,CASRLGGIEAFF,TGTGCCAGCAGACTAGGGGGAATCGAAGCTTTCTTT
TRBJ1-1,medium-sized,NA,TRBV7-6,16,CASSHLDGGVNTEAFF,TGTGCCAGCAGCCATCTAGACGGGGGCGTGAACACTGAAGCTTTCTTT
TRBJ2-2,NA,TRBD2,TRBV6-2/TRBV6-3,16,CASNLLAGANSGELFF,TGTGCCAGCAATCTACTAGCGGGGGCGAACTCCGGGGAGCTGTTTTTT
TRBJ2-7,NA,NA,TRBV6-1,13,CASRTVRYSEQYF,TGTGCCAGCAGAACTGTGCGGTATTCCGAGCAGTACTTC
TRBJ2-7,NA,TRBD1,TRBV14,17,CASSQDTERTGAYEQYF,TGTGCCAGCAGCCAAGATACTGAAAGGACAGGAGCCTACGAGCAGTACTTC
TRBJ1-3,NA,NA,TRBV28,15,CASSLWAGSGNTIYF,TGTGCCAGCAGTTTATGGGCGGGCTCTGGAAACACCATATATTTT
TRBJ1-1,few,NA,TRBV19,13,CASRTAMNTEAFF,TGTGCCAGCCGGACAGCCATGAACACTGAAGCTTTCTTT
TRBJ2-2,NA,NA,TRBV7-6,13,CASSQSGVGELFF,TGTGCCAGCAGCCAATCAGGGGTCGGGGAGCTGTTTTTT
TRBJ1-5,many,NA,TRBV7-2,16,CASSLETSFSNQPQHF,TGTGCCAGCAGCTTAGAGACATCTTTCAGCAATCAGCCCCAGCATTTT